Listed below are T cell receptor beta chains from one sample, sequenced in a study of T cells in Graves' hyperthyroidism and ophthalmopathy. MiXCR was run by TCRdb on the multiplex PCR reads, yielding one entry per CDR3 protein. The table records 300,000 or so distinct CDR3 sequences, about a sixth of them present only once. The source material was blood. The receptor source for this set is a woman between 55 and 75 years old with Graves' ophthalmopathy. Both conserved end residues are part of each CDR3. A D gene is named only where the DNA matches it firmly. Clone size is given for some rows only: seen once, a few or many times, or a class if the clone is expanded.

j_call,clone_size,cdr3_length,v_call,d_call,cdr3_nt,cdr3_aa
TRBJ2-7,few,13,TRBV27,NA,TGTGCCAGCAGTTTAAGGGTATACTACGAGCAGTACTTC,CASSLRVYYEQYF
TRBJ2-3,NA,14,TRBV20-1,NA,TGCAGTGCTAGTGAGGATGCCAGCACAGATACGCAGTATTTT,CSASEDASTDTQYF
TRBJ1-1,many,12,TRBV29-1,NA,TGCAGCGGAGAGAGAGGGACCAAGGAAGCTTTCTTT,CSGERGTKEAFF
TRBJ1-1,many,14,TRBV18,TRBD1,TGTGCCAGTTCCATGGGACAGGGGGGAACTGAAGCTTTCTTT,CASSMGQGGTEAFF
TRBJ2-1,many,15,TRBV29-1,TRBD2,TGCAGCGTTGACCCTCTAGCGGGGTACTACAATGAGCAGTTCTTC,CSVDPLAGYYNEQFF
TRBJ1-6,many,15,TRBV6-1,NA,TGTGCCAGCAGTGAAAGTAGTGGCAGTGATTCACCCCTCCACTTT,CASSESSGSDSPLHF
TRBJ2-7,many,17,TRBV20-1,TRBD2,TGCAGTGCTAGAGATCGGTCTAGCGGGAGGGCCTTTTACGAGCAGTACTTC,CSARDRSSGRAFYEQYF
TRBJ2-5,NA,13,TRBV10-3,NA,TGTGCCATCAGTGGGTGGTTAGAAGAGACCCAGTACTTC,CAISGWLEETQYF
TRBJ1-1,many,13,TRBV6-1,TRBD1,TGTGCCAGCAGTCGCGGGACAGGGGGTGAAGCTTTCTTT,CASSRGTGGEAFF
TRBJ2-7,many,18,TRBV11-1,TRBD1,TGTGCCAGCAGCTTAGCTTCGGTCCTAGGGACAGTCGCCTACGAGCAGTACTTC,CASSLASVLGTVAYEQYF
TRBJ1-2,many,13,TRBV5-1,NA,TGCGCCAGCAACCAGGCGGGTTACTATGGCTACACCTTC,CASNQAGYYGYTF
TRBJ1-1,many,14,TRBV7-2,NA,TGTGCCAGCAGCGAGGGGGGGGCAAACACTGAAGCTTTCTTT,CASSEGGANTEAFF
TRBJ2-2,few,16,TRBV30,TRBD2,TGTGCCTGGAGGTCGGGACTAGCGGGAGTCACCGGGGAGCTGTTTTTT,CAWRSGLAGVTGELFF
TRBJ2-7,many,14,TRBV20-1,NA,TGCAGTGCTCCAAATTCTGGGTTTACCTACGAGCAGTACTTC,CSAPNSGFTYEQYF
TRBJ1-1,many,13,TRBV6-1,TRBD1,TGTGCCAGCAGTTCGAGACAGGGGTTCGAAGCTTTCTTT,CASSSRQGFEAFF
TRBJ2-1,many,13,TRBV27,NA,TGTGCCAGTAAGCAGAGCTCCTACAATGAGCAGTTCTTC,CASKQSSYNEQFF
TRBJ1-5,many,13,TRBV20-1,TRBD1,TGCAGTGCTACACAGGGGCAGAATCAGCCCCAGCATTTT,CSATQGQNQPQHF
TRBJ2-2,once,18,TRBV7-3,TRBD2,TGTGCCAGTACCCCCGGAGGGCTAGCGGGAGGGGTCACCGGGGAGCTGTTTTTT,CASTPGGLAGGVTGELFF
TRBJ1-5,many,14,TRBV20-1,NA,TGCAGTGCTTTGGACAGAAACGGCAATCAGCCCCAGCATTTT,CSALDRNGNQPQHF
TRBJ2-3,NA,15,TRBV6-2/TRBV6-3,NA,TGTGCCAGCAGTTACTCGATCAGGGTAGTCGATACGCAGTATTTT,CASSYSIRVVDTQYF
TRBJ2-2,once,16,TRBV4-3,NA,TGCGCCAGCAGCCAAGGCGCTAGCGAACTCACCGGGGAGCTGTTTTTT,CASSQGASELTGELFF
TRBJ2-1,many,11,TRBV2,TRBD2,TGTGCCAGCCGGGAGGAGAATGAGCAGTTCTTC,CASREENEQFF
TRBJ2-1,many,16,TRBV15,TRBD1,TGTGCCACCAGCAGAGACGGGACAGGAACGTACAATGAGCAGTTCTTC,CATSRDGTGTYNEQFF
TRBJ2-7,many,15,TRBV9,TRBD1,TGTGCCAGCAGCGTAGCGACAGGGGGTTTCTACGAGCAGTACTTC,CASSVATGGFYEQYF
TRBJ1-2,many,16,TRBV10-3,NA,TGTGCCATCAGTGAGTCGAAGGCAGGGGAGCGCTATGGCTACACCTTC,CAISESKAGERYGYTF
TRBJ2-1,many,15,TRBV28,TRBD2,TGTGCCAGCAGTTTAGGGCTAGCGGGAGTAGGTGAGCAGTTCTTC,CASSLGLAGVGEQFF
TRBJ1-5,many,12,TRBV20-1,NA,TGCAGTGCTAGAACGGGGGATCAGCCCCAGCATTTT,CSARTGDQPQHF
TRBJ2-7,many,16,TRBV12-3/TRBV12-4,TRBD1,TGTGCCAGCAGCCGAAACGACAGGGGCAGGGGCTACGAGCAGTACTTC,CASSRNDRGRGYEQYF
TRBJ1-2,many,14,TRBV11-2,NA,TGTGCCAGCAGCTTAGTCTTCGACAGCTATGGCTACACCTTC,CASSLVFDSYGYTF
TRBJ1-1,many,14,TRBV12-3/TRBV12-4,NA,TGTGCCAGCAGTTCCCGCCTGGGGGTAATTGAAGCTTTCTTT,CASSSRLGVIEAFF
TRBJ2-1,many,15,TRBV15,TRBD1,TGTGCCACCAGCTCCCGGGACAGCTTAATTAATGAGCAGTTCTTC,CATSSRDSLINEQFF
TRBJ2-7,NA,13,TRBV20-1,NA,TGCAGTGCTCAATCAGGGGACTCCTACGAGCAGTACTTC,CSAQSGDSYEQYF
TRBJ2-5,NA,15,TRBV15,TRBD2,TGTGCCACCAGCAGAGGGGGGGCGGGAGGAGAGACCCAGTACTTC,CATSRGGAGGETQYF
TRBJ1-5,few,15,TRBV6-5,TRBD1,TGTGCCAGCAGTTACAAACAGGGGTGGAATCAGCCCCAGCATTTT,CASSYKQGWNQPQHF
TRBJ1-2,many,16,TRBV18,NA,TGTGCCAGCTCACCAGAGGTAGGACAGCAGAACTATGGCTACACCTTC,CASSPEVGQQNYGYTF
TRBJ1-2,many,14,TRBV6-6,TRBD1,TGTGCCAGCAGTTACGAACAGGGGGCCTCTGGCTACACCTTC,CASSYEQGASGYTF
TRBJ1-4,few,15,TRBV4-3,NA,TGCGCCAGCAGCCAAGCATATATTCCGAATGAAAAACTGTTTTTT,CASSQAYIPNEKLFF
TRBJ1-4,many,19,TRBV2,TRBD1,TGTGCCAGCACCACGACAGGGGGCGCGGGGGTTTCAACTAATGAAAAACTGTTTTTT,CASTTTGGAGVSTNEKLFF
TRBJ2-7,many,16,TRBV28,NA,TGTGCCAGCAGTTTAGCGGGGGCACAGGCGTCCTACGAGCAGTACTTC,CASSLAGAQASYEQYF
TRBJ1-2,many,14,TRBV20-1,TRBD1,TGCAGTGCTCAAACAGGGGTAAAGAACTATGGCTACACCTTC,CSAQTGVKNYGYTF
TRBJ2-1,many,15,TRBV19,NA,TGTGCCAGTAAGAAAGTGGGCGGTTCCTACAATGAGCAGTTCTTC,CASKKVGGSYNEQFF
TRBJ2-2,NA,15,TRBV6-2/TRBV6-3,NA,TGTGCCAGCAGCCCCAATGACGCCTACACCGGGGAGCTGTTTTTT,CASSPNDAYTGELFF
TRBJ2-1,once,15,TRBV18,TRBD2,TGTGCCAGCTCAGGACTAGCGGGGATGTACAATGAGCAGTTCTTC,CASSGLAGMYNEQFF